Shown below are 27 T cell receptor beta chains from a single sample sequenced in a study of cytomegalovirus exposure and HLA in healthy donors. The repertoire was sequenced with immunoSEQ multiplex PCR; TCRdb's copy has only in-frame clones and lacks some. The table records under 200,000 clones, more than 80% of them present only once. Specimen: PBMCs. The receptors derive from a man between 18 and 35 years old in good health and CMV-seropositive.

The rearrangement links TRBV30 to TRBJ2-3; 10 bases are a match to TRBD2. This CDR3 is 17 amino acids long. CDR1 is GTSNPN and CDR2 is SVGIG in the germline V gene (reference sequence). The J segment lost 3 bases and the V segment lost 3 bases, leaving 12 bases of the junction unmatched. CDR3 amino acids: CAWRALSAGGPTDTQYF. CDR3 nucleotides: TGTGCCTGGAGGGCCCTTTCAGCGGGAGGGCCGACAGATACGCAGTATTTT.

The rearrangement uses TRBV18 and TRBJ2-2, with 13 bases matching TRBD2. This CDR3 region has 17 residues. J gave up 4 bases and V 3 bases, and 5 bases lay outside the gene matches. The germline V gene has CDR1 KGHSH and CDR2 LQKENI. The CDR3 protein is CASSPRTSGRGTGELFF. DNA of the CDR3: TGTGCCAGCTCACCGAGGACTAGCGGGAGAGGCACCGGGGAGCTGTTTTTT.

The chain joins TRBV5-1 to TRBJ2-2, with 7 bases aligning to TRBD2. The trim removed 7 bases at V and 2 bases at J, leaving 8 bases unmatched. The germline gives CDR1 SGHRS, CDR2 YFSETQ. The CDR3 is made up of 15 amino acids. The CDR3 loop reads CASSSGTPNTGELFF. The CDR3 nucleotides are TGCGCCAGCTCCAGCGGGACTCCCAACACCGGGGAGCTGTTTTTT.

This chain uses TRBV5-1 with TRBJ2-3, with a possible D match to TRBD2 (6 bases). V gave up 1 base and J gave up 2 bases, with 14 bases separating them. The CDR3 sequence is 16 residues long. Germline loops: CDR1 SGHRS, CDR2 YFSETQ. CDR3 coding DNA: TGCGCCAGCAGCTTGAAACGCGGGGACCTCACAGATACGCAGTATTTT. This codes for CASSLKRGDLTDTQYF.

V and J are TRBV4-1 and TRBJ2-3; 7 bases align to TRBD1. The ends lost 3 bases at V and 6 bases at J; junction bases unmatched: 21. CDR3 length: 19 residues. Germline CDR1 and CDR2: MGHRA and YSYEKL. In DNA form, the CDR3 reads TGCGCCAGCAGCCAGCATTTGGGAAAGACAGGGCGGGTGGTTGATACGCAGTATTTT. As protein: CASSQHLGKTGRVVDTQYF.

This clone was recorded many times. DNA for the CDR3: TGTGCCAGCAGTGAAGTCCTCGGGAGTGAGACCCAGTACTTC. This encodes CASSEVLGSETQYF. The rearrangement joins TRBV2 to TRBJ2-5; weak D call: TRBD2 (6 bases). Trimming took off 1 base at V and 5 bases at J, with 11 bases between the two ends. This CDR3 region has 14 residues. Per the germline V gene, CDR1 is SNHLY and CDR2 is FYNNEI.

The chain has TRBV30 and TRBJ1-5; 8 nucleotides match TRBD1. The CDR3 extends over 15 amino acids. Trimming at V came to 0 bases and at J to 3 bases, leaving 4 bases not matched to a gene. Germline V gene lookup returns CDR1 GTSNPN and CDR2 SVGIG (reference sequence). The CDR3 bases are TGTGCCTGGAGTGTTCAGGGGGCGGACAATCAGCCCCAGCATTTT. It yields the protein CAWSVQGADNQPQHF.

This rearrangement joins TRBV11-2 to TRBJ2-7; TRBD1 matches 7 bases. The CDR3 covers 15 residues. CDR1 SGHAT and CDR2 FQNNGV come from the germline V gene. V trimming: 2 bases; J trimming: 2 bases; junction bases outside the gene matches: 6. CDR3: CASSLFGTATYEQYF. The CDR3 DNA reads TGTGCCAGCAGCTTATTCGGGACAGCCACCTACGAGCAGTACTTC.

The V and J genes are TRBV14 and TRBJ2-7; possible D gene TRBD2, 6 bases. Germline values: CDR1 SGHDN, CDR2 FVKESK. The germline V and J ends were trimmed by 4 bases and 3 bases, with 13 bases remaining between them. The CDR3 has 14 amino acids. CDR3 in amino acids: CASSRGVAHYEQYF. The DNA for the CDR3 is TGTGCCAGCAGCCGGGGGGTAGCACACTACGAGCAGTACTTC. The complete variable domain, with remaining parts taken from reference TRBV14 and TRBJ2-7, reads EAGVTQFPSHSVIEKGQTVTLRCDPISGHDNLYWYRRVMGKEIKFLLHFVKESKQDESGMPNNRFLAERTGGTYSTLKVQPAELEDSGVYFCASSRGVAHYEQYFGPGTRLTVT.

The sample holds a few counts of this clone. This chain connects TRBV7-9 to TRBJ2-2; 9 bases fit TRBD2. Germline-derived CDR1 and CDR2 are SEHNR and FQNEAQ (reference sequence). The V and J ends lost 2 bases and 4 bases, in that order; junction bases with no gene match: 8. CDR3 size: 17 residues. This chain's CDR3 is CASSLRAGGPGTGELFF. CDR3 coding DNA: TGTGCCAGCAGCTTACGGGCGGGAGGGCCGGGCACCGGGGAGCTGTTTTTT. Based on the CDR3 plus reference TRBV7-9 and TRBJ2-2, the full variable domain is DTGVSQNPRHKITKRGQNVTFRCDPISEHNRLYWYRQTLGQGPEFLTYFQNEAQLEKSRLLSDRFSAERPKGSFSTLEIQRTEQGDSAMYLCASSLRAGGPGTGELFFGEGSRLTVL.

This clone was seen a handful of times. This chain uses TRBV5-1 with TRBJ2-7; 8 bases align to TRBD2. The CDR3 length is 18 residues. The V gene's germline CDR1 is SGHRS and CDR2 YFSETQ. The V and J ends lost 2 bases and 1 base, in that order; junction bases with no gene match: 14. CDR3 residues: CASSFGVAGPTTSYEQYF. Here the CDR3 DNA reads TGCGCCAGCAGCTTTGGGGTAGCGGGGCCTACAACTTCCTACGAGCAGTACTTC.

This clone was counted between two and nine times. The rearrangement uses TRBV5-4 and TRBJ2-5; 10 bases map to TRBD2. Trimming removed 3 bases from V and 12 bases from J; junction bases left unmatched: 11. Germline CDR1 and CDR2: SGHNT and YYREEE (reference sequence). The CDR3 runs to 14 residues. The CDR3 is CASSSWTSGEGEYF. The CDR3 nucleotides are TGTGCCAGCAGCTCGTGGACTAGCGGAGAGGGAGAGTACTTC.

The chain combines TRBV6-6 with TRBJ1-5; D unclear. This CDR3 is 11 amino acids long. Germline lookup yields CDR1 MNHNY and CDR2 SVGAGI (reference sequence). Trimming took off 6 bases at V and 4 bases at J, with 4 bases between the two ends. The CDR3 region has the DNA TGTGCCAGCAGCGAGAATCAGCCCCAGCATTTT. As protein: CASSENQPQHF.

V gene TRBV28 combines with J gene TRBJ1-5, with 7 positions matching TRBD1. The CDR3 is 14 residues long. Germline V gene sequence: CDR1 MDHEN, CDR2 SYDVKM. V trimming: 5 bases; J trimming: 5 bases; junction bases outside the gene matches: 6. The CDR3 DNA is TGTGCCAGCAGTCTCACAGGGGAGTATCAGCCCCAGCATTTT. This gives the protein CASSLTGEYQPQHF.

This clone was detected only once. The chain uses TRBV30 and TRBJ2-2, with TRBD2 matching 13 bases. The CDR3 runs to 17 residues. J was trimmed by 1 base and V by 1 base; bases with no gene match: 3. The germline V gene has CDR1 GTSNPN and CDR2 SVGIG (reference sequence). DNA for the CDR3: TGTGCCTGGAGTGGGTGGACTAGCGGGAGGAACACCGGGGAGCTGTTTTTT. It translates to CAWSGWTSGRNTGELFF. The full variable domain, completed using reference TRBV30 and TRBJ2-2, is SQTIHQWPATLVQPVGSPLSLECTVEGTSNPNLYWYRQAAGRGLQLLFYSVGIGQISSEVPQNLSASRPQDRQFILSSKKLLLSDSGFYLCAWSGWTSGRNTGELFFGEGSRLTVL.

The chain uses TRBV4-3 and TRBJ2-2; D is unresolved. This CDR3 has 14 residues. CDR1 LGHNA and CDR2 YSLEER come from the germline V gene. V was cut by 0 bases and J by 5 bases, with 7 bases left in between. The CDR3 reads CASSQDSRTGELFF. As DNA, the CDR3 is TGCGCCAGCAGCCAAGATAGCCGGACCGGGGAGCTGTTTTTT.

The chain has TRBV27 and TRBJ2-7; 9 nucleotides agree with TRBD1. The CDR3 contains 16 residues. Germline-derived CDR1 and CDR2 are MNHEY and SMNVEV (reference sequence). V was clipped by 2 bases and J by 2 bases; unmatched bases: 7. The CDR3 sequence is CASSLLGGQGPYEQYF. For the CDR3, the DNA is TGTGCCAGCAGTTTACTGGGGGGACAGGGCCCCTACGAGCAGTACTTC.

A single count supports this clone. The chain joins TRBV13 to TRBJ2-7; weak D call: TRBD1 (6 bases). The CDR3 totals 13 residues. V gave up 5 bases and J gave up 1 base, with 9 bases separating them. Germline values: CDR1 PRHDT, CDR2 FYEKMQ (reference sequence). The CDR3: CASSPTGSYEQYF. The DNA for the CDR3 is TGTGCCAGCAGCCCAACAGGGTCCTACGAGCAGTACTTC.

The V and J genes are TRBV6-4 and TRBJ1-1, with D maybe TRBD1 (6 bases). The CDR3 totals 13 residues. The germline V gene encodes CDR1 MRHNA and CDR2 SNTAGT. The V end lost 6 bases, the J end lost 11 bases, and 19 bases lay between the germline ends. CDR3 sequence: CASSENRVGVAFF. The CDR3 DNA is TGTGCCAGCAGCGAAAACAGGGTCGGGGTGGCTTTCTTT.

The V gene is TRBV7-9, the J gene TRBJ2-3, with 9 bases aligning to TRBD2. Trimming at V came to 8 bases and at J to 5 bases, leaving 2 bases not matched to a gene. Germline V lookup: CDR1 SEHNR, CDR2 FQNEAQ (reference sequence). The CDR3 is made up of 12 amino acids. The CDR3 protein is CASGAGGDTQYF. The CDR3 DNA sequence: TGTGCCAGCGGAGCGGGAGGAGATACGCAGTATTTT.

This chain links TRBV28 with TRBJ2-5; 8 nucleotides line up with TRBD1. Trimming took 3 bases from V and 4 from J; bases not matched to a gene: 1. Germline CDR1 is MDHEN and CDR2 is SYDVKM. CDR3 length: 13 residues. CDR3 nucleotide sequence: TGTGCCAGCAGTTTTGACAGGGGAGAGACCCAGTACTTC. Protein sequence: CASSFDRGETQYF.

V and J are TRBV4-1 and TRBJ2-1; 11 bases match TRBD2. The CDR3 loop spans 17 amino acids. The junction had 7 bases not matched to a gene; V was cut back by 4 bases and J by 2 bases. The germline V gene encodes CDR1 MGHRA and CDR2 YSYEKL. The CDR3, as DNA: TGCGCCAGCAGCCCTTCTCTAGCGGGAGGAGCCTACAATGAGCAGTTCTTC. Translating it yields CASSPSLAGGAYNEQFF.

The rearrangement links TRBV18 to TRBJ2-7; maybe TRBD2 (6 bases). CDR3 length: 14 residues. Germline lookup yields CDR1 KGHSH and CDR2 LQKENI. Trimming cost V 0 bases and J 2 bases, with 8 bases left between them. Written as DNA, the CDR3 is TGTGCCAGCTCACCACCGCGGGATACCTACGAGCAGTACTTC. Protein sequence: CASSPPRDTYEQYF.

Here the CDR3 DNA reads TGTGCCACTCGCACCGTACAGGGTGGGGCTTTCTTT. This sequence encodes CATRTVQGGAFF. The rearrangement joins TRBV28 to TRBJ1-1; D may be TRBD1 (6 bases). Germline CDR1 reads MDHEN; CDR2 reads SYDVKM. Trimming took off 10 bases at V and 11 bases at J, with 20 bases between the two ends. This CDR3 spans 12 amino acids.

The chain is built from TRBV19 and TRBJ2-1; 9 nucleotides agree with TRBD2. Germline-derived CDR1 and CDR2 are LNHDA and SQIVND (reference sequence). The CDR3 covers 16 residues. J gave up 4 bases and V 6 bases, and 10 bases lay outside the gene matches. This CDR3 is CASSTLAGGLYNEQFF. CDR3 DNA sequence: TGTGCCAGTAGCACACTAGCGGGCGGTTTATACAATGAGCAGTTCTTC.

DNA of the CDR3: TGTGCCAGCAGCTTAACGACAGGGTCCTACAATGAGCAGTTCTTC. Translating gives CASSLTTGSYNEQFF. The chain joins TRBV7-3 to TRBJ2-1, with 7 bases that match TRBD1. CDR1 SGHTA and CDR2 FQGTGA come from the germline V gene. The V gene end was trimmed by 0 bases and the J gene end by 1 base; junction bases not matched to a gene: 0. CDR3 size: 15 residues.

V is TRBV2 and J is TRBJ1-1; tentatively, D is TRBD1 (6 bases). Per germline, CDR1 SNHLY and CDR2 FYNNEI. Trimming cost V 6 bases and J 5 bases, with 13 bases left between them. The CDR3 runs to 13 residues. The DNA for the CDR3 is TGTGCCAGCAGGGTCGACCAGGGGACTGAAGCTTTCTTT. Residues: CASRVDQGTEAFF.